These 18 T cell receptor beta chains were all obtained from the same sample, sequenced in a study of blood T cell repertoires in COVID-19. Using immunoSEQ multiplex PCR, the repertoire was profiled, and TCRdb retains in-frame clones only, with some absent. Among some 420,000 clones listed, 80% to 90% were seen once. Specimen: PBMCs or T cells enriched from blood (not recorded which). Source of these receptors: a man aged 25 to 45 who had recovered from COVID-19.

The CDR3 sequence: CASSVEDTLWGDTEAFF. The CDR3 region has the DNA TGTGCCAGCAGCGTAGAAGACACACTCTGGGGGGACACTGAAGCTTTCTTT. The J gene is TRBJ1-1, the V gene TRBV9; weak D call: TRBD1 (5 bases). Deletions cut 0 bases from V and 3 bases from J, with 18 bases between. The CDR3 loop spans 17 amino acids. The germline CDR1 and CDR2 sequences are SGDLS and YYNGEE.

The chain uses TRBV7-3 and TRBJ2-3, with D perhaps TRBD1 (5 bases). The length of the CDR3 is 14 residues. Germline CDR1 SGHTA, CDR2 FQGTGA. V was clipped by 1 base and J by 4 bases, with 9 bases between them. CDR3 loop: CASSLMAGSDTQYF. CDR3 nucleotides: TGTGCCAGCAGCTTAATGGCAGGGTCAGATACGCAGTATTTT.

The genes are TRBV12-3 or TRBV12-4 and TRBJ2-7; 8 bases match TRBD2. This CDR3 region has 13 residues. The V gene end was trimmed by 6 bases and the J gene end by 3 bases; junction bases not matched to a gene: 4. The DNA of the CDR3 is TGTGCCAGCAGATTAAGCGGGAGCTACGAGCAGTACTTC. This gives the protein CASRLSGSYEQYF.

The chain is built from TRBV5-4 and TRBJ2-1; 9 bases fit TRBD1. V was clipped by 1 base and J by 4 bases; unmatched bases: 6. Germline CDR1 and CDR2: SGHNT and YYREEE (reference sequence). This CDR3 contains 16 residues. The CDR3: CASSLFDRGGYNEQFF. In DNA, the CDR3 is TGTGCCAGCAGCTTGTTCGACAGGGGGGGTTACAATGAGCAGTTCTTC.

This chain uses TRBV6-2 or TRBV6-3 with TRBJ1-5; D is unclear. Per germline, CDR1 MNHEY and CDR2 SVGEGT. The CDR3 sequence is 15 residues long. Trimming removed 5 bases at V and 5 bases at J, with 16 bases between. Here the CDR3 DNA reads TGTGCCAGCAGTCCAGCAACAGTAGTCCATCAGCCCCAGCATTTT. Its protein product is CASSPATVVHQPQHF.

This chain connects TRBV19 to TRBJ1-5; 8 nucleotides line up with TRBD1. In germline, CDR1 is LNHDA, CDR2 SQIVND (reference sequence). J was trimmed by 1 base and V by 2 bases; bases with no gene match: 7. The CDR3 consists of 17 residues. As DNA, the CDR3 is TGTGCCAGTAGTATAAGGGACAGGAAAGAGAGCAATCAGCCCCAGCATTTT. Translation: CASSIRDRKESNQPQHF.

The chain uses TRBV28 and TRBJ2-7; the D gene is possibly TRBD2 (7 bases). This CDR3 is 15 amino acids long. CDR1 is MDHEN, CDR2 SYDVKM, per germline. V gave up 7 bases and J gave up 6 bases, with 22 bases separating them. The chain's CDR3 is CASTTGGGSAREQYF. In nucleotides, the CDR3 is TGTGCCAGCACCACGGGGGGCGGCTCGGCCCGCGAGCAGTACTTC.

This chain uses TRBV5-1 with TRBJ1-6, with TRBD1 matching over 7 bases. CDR3 length: 15 residues. J was trimmed by 7 bases and V by 2 bases; bases with no gene match: 6. CDR1 SGHRS and CDR2 YFSETQ come from the germline V gene. This CDR3 is CASSFIGTANSPLHF. For the CDR3, the DNA is TGCGCCAGCAGCTTCATCGGGACAGCGAATTCACCCCTCCACTTT.

CDR3 in amino acids: CASSFHTDTQYF. Written as DNA, the CDR3 is TGTGCCAGCAGCTTTCACACAGATACGCAGTATTTT. V and J are TRBV11-2 and TRBJ2-3; D gene unclear. Germline CDR1 and CDR2: SGHAT and FQNNGV. The CDR3 has 12 amino acids. V was shortened by 3 bases and J by 2 bases, with 3 bases between the two germline ends.

This chain joins TRBV15 and TRBJ2-7, with TRBD2 identical over 9 bases. Germline CDR1 is LNHNV and CDR2 is YYDKDF (reference sequence). This CDR3 has 15 residues. V trimming: 3 bases; J trimming: 2 bases; junction bases outside the gene matches: 5. This chain's CDR3 is CATSRRLAVTYEQYF. DNA for the CDR3: TGTGCCACCAGCAGGAGACTAGCGGTAACCTACGAGCAGTACTTC.

This chain uses TRBV7-9 with TRBJ1-1; D is unresolved. Germline assignment: CDR1 SEHNR and CDR2 FQNEAQ (reference sequence). CDR3 size: 14 residues. The V end lost 3 bases, the J end lost 2 bases, and 10 bases lay between the germline ends. Here the CDR3 reads CASSFVQTNTEAFF. For the CDR3, the DNA is TGTGCCAGCAGCTTTGTACAGACCAACACTGAAGCTTTCTTT.

The gene calls are TRBV2 and TRBJ1-1, with D maybe TRBD1 (5 bases). V was cut by 4 bases and J by 1 base, with 16 bases left in between. This CDR3 is built from 16 residues. The germline V gene has CDR1 SNHLY and CDR2 FYNNEI. The CDR3 spells CASSGQGSPRNTEAFF. The DNA for the CDR3 is TGTGCCAGCAGTGGGCAGGGATCCCCCCGGAACACTGAAGCTTTCTTT.

The chain joins TRBV27 to TRBJ2-7; D is possibly TRBD1 (5 bases). CDR3 length: 13 residues. V dropped 4 bases and J dropped 2 bases, with 9 bases sitting between them. Germline loops: CDR1 MNHEY, CDR2 SMNVEV (reference sequence). Here the CDR3 reads CASSYGQAYEQYF. The CDR3 DNA follows: TGTGCCAGCAGTTACGGACAAGCCTACGAGCAGTACTTC.

This clone was observed a few times. The rearrangement links TRBV5-1 to TRBJ2-2, with 9 bases that match TRBD1. V shed 1 base and J 1 base; nucleotides not matched to a gene: 8. The CDR3 length is 18 residues. CDR1 SGHRS and CDR2 YFSETQ come from the germline V gene. The CDR3 region is CASSLIGTGTKNTGELFF. In nucleotides, the CDR3 is TGCGCCAGCAGCTTGATAGGGACAGGGACTAAGAACACCGGGGAGCTGTTTTTT.

V is TRBV18 and J is TRBJ2-7; unclear D gene. CDR3 size: 14 residues. Germline CDR1 and CDR2: KGHSH and LQKENI. V gave up 2 bases and J gave up 6 bases, with 14 bases separating them. The CDR3 loop reads CASSPRLAESEQYF. As DNA, the CDR3 is TGTGCCAGCTCACCAAGGTTGGCGGAGTCCGAGCAGTACTTC.

J is TRBJ2-6 and V is TRBV19, with D tentatively TRBD2 (5 bases). The CDR3 length is 13 residues. Germline V gene data show CDR1 as LNHDA and CDR2 as SQIVND (reference sequence). The V end was cut by 10 bases, the J end by 4 bases, with 11 bases between. CDR3 region: CATGESGANVLTF. In DNA form, the CDR3 reads TGTGCCACCGGGGAATCCGGGGCCAACGTCCTGACTTTC. Complete variable domain (other parts from reference TRBV19 and TRBJ2-6): DGGITQSPKYLFRKEGQNVTLSCEQNLNHDAMYWYRQDPGQGLRLIYYSQIVNDFQKGDIAEGYSVSREKKESFPLTVTSAQKNPTAFYLCATGESGANVLTFGAGSRLTVL.

The rearrangement uses TRBV30 and TRBJ2-4; TRBD1 matches 8 bases. In germline, CDR1 is GTSNPN, CDR2 SVGIG (reference sequence). There are 16 residues in the CDR3. Unmatched junction bases numbered 8, after V lost 4 bases and J lost 0 bases. CDR3 sequence: CAWTIGQGLAKNIQYF. DNA for the CDR3: TGTGCCTGGACGATTGGACAGGGACTAGCCAAAAACATTCAGTACTTC.

The chain links TRBV19 to TRBJ2-2; 16 bases agree with TRBD2. Per the germline V gene, CDR1 is LNHDA and CDR2 is SQIVND (reference sequence). The V and J ends lost 6 bases and 4 bases, in that order; junction bases with no gene match: 5. This CDR3 comprises 17 residues. The CDR3 here is CASSQGLAGGPTGELFF. CDR3 nucleotides: TGTGCCAGTAGCCAGGGACTAGCGGGAGGGCCCACCGGGGAGCTGTTTTTT.